This is a list of T cell receptor beta chains from one sample in a study of cytomegalovirus exposure and HLA in healthy donors. Repertoires were generated with immunoSEQ multiplex PCR, while TCRdb's copy carries only in-frame clones and drops some. The table has around 150,000 clones, over 80% seen once. The sample comprised PBMCs. Receptors were obtained from a male donor in good health and CMV-seropositive. Each CDR3 is given without its conserved first and last residue. The D gene is left open where the match is weak. The size of a clone is reported for some rows only, either as once, few or many, or as a class for expanded clones.

abundance | d_gene | v_gene | CDR3aa
. | . | TRBV9 | ASSRQAHNTEAF
. | . | TRBV5-5 | ASSLGTSTGELF
few | . | TRBV5-4 | ASSLDSVSEQY
. | . | TRBV5-1 | ASRGQSSYNEQF
once | TRBD2 | TRBV4-2 | ASSQATSGTYNEQF
. | TRBD1 | TRBV27 | ASRRQGESEQF
few | TRBD2 | TRBV7-6 | ASSLTSGGQTYEQY
. | . | TRBV5-1 | ASSPSTGFQETQY
. | TRBD1 | TRBV7-2 | ASSTDRGEPLH
. | TRBD1 | TRBV7-2 | ASSLGDRGGQETQY
once | . | TRBV5-1 | ASSLSLQETQY
once | TRBD2 | TRBV27 | ASSLAGGINEQF
. | TRBD1 | TRBV4-1 | ASSHRTGGNYEQY
. | . | TRBV18 | ASSPRDTTSTDTQY
. | TRBD2 | TRBV5-1 | ASFVSGLAGGSSYNEQF
once | TRBD1 | TRBV5-8 | ASSWKGQGNTGELF
. | TRBD2 | TRBV7-3 | ASGLAENAGELF
. | TRBD1 | TRBV25-1 | ASSTRTGFPQGTEAF
once | TRBD2 | TRBV11-2 | ASSLITSGAKKTQY
. | . | TRBV5-1 | ASSLEGAYEQY
. | TRBD2 | TRBV5-6 | ASSLLGTGGPGELF
. | . | TRBV9 | ASSVVGLTGELF
. | TRBD2 | TRBV9 | ASSMPLGSGGGSSYEQY
. | . | TRBV6-5 | ASSYSTGYEQY
once | TRBD1 | TRBV6-5 | ASSDGQGGNTIY
. | . | TRBV27 | ASSLRRGGTEAF